This TCR beta chain was captured by sequencing in a study of shared clonotypes between healthy human individuals. CDR1 and CDR2 from the germline V gene are SGHRS and YFSETQ. This CDR3 region has 16 residues. V lost 4 bases, J lost 4 bases, and 9 bases stayed unmatched. Generated by immunoSEQ multiplex PCR, the TCRdb table keeps only in-frame clones and is missing some. The sample lists around 510,000 clones; about 96% were seen once. Sequencing was done on a sample of naive CD4+ T cells sorted from blood. Regarding subset: CD45RA+ positively selected. J is TRBJ2-7 and V is TRBV5-1; 12 bases map to TRBD2. The sequence was obtained from a woman aged 25-40 years in good health. This CDR3 is CASSHGLAGSGYEQYF. CDR3 bases: TGCGCCAGCAGCCATGGACTAGCGGGGTCCGGGTACGAGCAGTACTTC.